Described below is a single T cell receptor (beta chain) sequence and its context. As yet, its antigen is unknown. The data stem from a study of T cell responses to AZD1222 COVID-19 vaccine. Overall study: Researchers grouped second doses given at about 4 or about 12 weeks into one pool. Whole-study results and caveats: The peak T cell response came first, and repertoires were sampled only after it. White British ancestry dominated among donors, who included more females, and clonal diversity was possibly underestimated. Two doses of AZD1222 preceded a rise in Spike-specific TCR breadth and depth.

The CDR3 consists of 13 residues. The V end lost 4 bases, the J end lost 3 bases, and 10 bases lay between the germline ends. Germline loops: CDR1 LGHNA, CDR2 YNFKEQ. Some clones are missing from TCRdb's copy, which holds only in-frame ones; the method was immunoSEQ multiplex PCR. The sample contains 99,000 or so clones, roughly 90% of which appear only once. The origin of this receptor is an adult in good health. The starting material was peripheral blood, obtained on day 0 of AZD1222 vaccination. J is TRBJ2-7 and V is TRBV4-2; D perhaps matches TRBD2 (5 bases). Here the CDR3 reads CASSPSRGYEQYF. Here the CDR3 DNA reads TGTGCCAGCAGCCCCTCCCGGGGCTACGAGCAGTACTTC.